This TCR beta chain came from a study of CD8 T cells in Susac syndrome. RNA totalling about 0.5 to 1 ug underwent reverse transcription with random hexamers. MiXCR, applied by TCRdb to the immunoSEQ multiplex PCR reads, yields one record per CDR3 protein. This repertoire shows 150,000 to 250,000 distinct CDR3 sequences, more than 90% found once; its top ten account for approximately 0.093%. V lost 6 bases, J lost 5 bases, and 6 bases stayed unmatched. The germline gives CDR1 SQVTM, CDR2 ANQGSEA. The CDR3 sequence is 13 residues long. The study's findings and limits: Regarding the TCR sequencing and HLA analysis, the study admitted that a relatively small number of individuals were involved.

CD8+ and CD4+ T cells were negatively isolated; TEMRA cells were FACS-enriched. A note on this clonotype: Antigen unknown.

The specimen was CD4+ T cells from PBMCs. The chain couples TRBV29-1 to TRBJ2-3; 9 bases agree with TRBD2. The clonotype comes from a human donor with multiple sclerosis. In DNA, the CDR3 is TGCAGCGTCCATAGCGGGAGTCAAGATACGCAGTATTTT. Protein sequence: CSVHSGSQDTQYF.